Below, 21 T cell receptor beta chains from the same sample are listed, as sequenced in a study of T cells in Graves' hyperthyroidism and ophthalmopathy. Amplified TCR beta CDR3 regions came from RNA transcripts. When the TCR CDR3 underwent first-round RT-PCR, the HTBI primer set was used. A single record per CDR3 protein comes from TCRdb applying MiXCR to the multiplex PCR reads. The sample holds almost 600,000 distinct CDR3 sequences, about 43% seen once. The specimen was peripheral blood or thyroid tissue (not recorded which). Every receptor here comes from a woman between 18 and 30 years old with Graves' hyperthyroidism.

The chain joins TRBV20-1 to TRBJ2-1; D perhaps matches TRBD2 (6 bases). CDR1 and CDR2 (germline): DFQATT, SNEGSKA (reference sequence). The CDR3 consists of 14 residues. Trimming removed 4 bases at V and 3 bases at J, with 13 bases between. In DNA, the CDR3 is TGCAGTGCTAAGGGAGCGGGTCTCTACAATGAGCAGTTCTTC. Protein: CSAKGAGLYNEQFF.

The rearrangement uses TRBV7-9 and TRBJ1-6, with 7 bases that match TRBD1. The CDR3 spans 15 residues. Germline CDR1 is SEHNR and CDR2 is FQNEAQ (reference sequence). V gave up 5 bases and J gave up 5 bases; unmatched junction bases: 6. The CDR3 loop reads CASSPEGADNSPLHF. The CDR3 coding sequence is TGTGCCAGCAGCCCGGAGGGGGCGGATAATTCACCCCTCCACTTT.

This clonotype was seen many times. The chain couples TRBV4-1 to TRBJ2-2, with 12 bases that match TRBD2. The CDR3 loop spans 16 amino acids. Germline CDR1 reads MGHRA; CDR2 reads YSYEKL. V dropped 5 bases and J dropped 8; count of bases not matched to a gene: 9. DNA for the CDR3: TGCGCCAGCAGCTCACGACTAGCGGGAGAGAGGGGGGAGCTGTTTTTT. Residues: CASSSRLAGERGELFF.

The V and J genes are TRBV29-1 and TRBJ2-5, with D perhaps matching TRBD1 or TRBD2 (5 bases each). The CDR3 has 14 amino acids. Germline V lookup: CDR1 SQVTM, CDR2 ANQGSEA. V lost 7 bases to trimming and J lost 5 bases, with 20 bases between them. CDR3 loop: CSAIEGRRRETQYF. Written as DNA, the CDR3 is TGCAGCGCAATCGAGGGGAGAAGGCGGGAGACCCAGTACTTC. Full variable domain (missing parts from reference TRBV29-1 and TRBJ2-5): SAVISQKPSRDICQRGTSLTIQCQVDSQVTMMFWYRQQPGQSLTLIATANQGSEATYESGFVIDKFPISRPNLTFSTLTVSNMSPEDSSIYLCSAIEGRRRETQYFGPGTRLLVL.

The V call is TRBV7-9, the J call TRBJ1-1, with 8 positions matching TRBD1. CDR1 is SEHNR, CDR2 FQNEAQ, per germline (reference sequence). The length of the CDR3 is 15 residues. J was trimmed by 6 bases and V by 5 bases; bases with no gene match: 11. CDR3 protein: CASSLQQGGGPEAFF. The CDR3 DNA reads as TGTGCCAGCAGCCTGCAACAGGGGGGCGGGCCTGAAGCTTTCTTT.

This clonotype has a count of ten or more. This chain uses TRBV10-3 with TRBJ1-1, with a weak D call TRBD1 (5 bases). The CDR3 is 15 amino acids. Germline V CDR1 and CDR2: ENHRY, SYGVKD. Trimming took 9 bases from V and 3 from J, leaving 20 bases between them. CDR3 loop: CAIQSGLSTDTEAFF. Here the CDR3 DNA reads TGTGCCATTCAATCGGGACTCTCAACGGACACTGAAGCTTTCTTT.

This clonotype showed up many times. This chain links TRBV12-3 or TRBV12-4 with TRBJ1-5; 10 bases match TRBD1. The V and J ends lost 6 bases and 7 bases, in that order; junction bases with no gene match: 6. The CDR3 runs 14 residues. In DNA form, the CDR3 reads TGTGCCAGCAGGAGGACAGGGGGTGTCCAGCCCCAGCATTTT. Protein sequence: CASRRTGGVQPQHF.

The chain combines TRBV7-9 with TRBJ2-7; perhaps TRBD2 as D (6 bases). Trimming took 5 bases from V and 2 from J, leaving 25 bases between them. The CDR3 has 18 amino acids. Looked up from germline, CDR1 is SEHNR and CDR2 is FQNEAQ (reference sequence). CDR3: CASSLPLVGRGVTYEQYF. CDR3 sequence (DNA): TGTGCCAGCAGCCTCCCATTGGTGGGGCGCGGGGTAACCTACGAGCAGTACTTC.

The CDR3 nucleotides are TGCAGTGCGGGGACTAGCGGGATGACCTACAATGAGCAGTTCTTC. Residues: CSAGTSGMTYNEQFF. The chain links TRBV20-1 to TRBJ2-1, with 13 bases identical to TRBD2. With 6 bases clipped from V and 2 bases from J, the junction kept 4 bases outside the gene matches. Germline values: CDR1 DFQATT, CDR2 SNEGSKA (reference sequence). The CDR3 loop spans 15 amino acids.

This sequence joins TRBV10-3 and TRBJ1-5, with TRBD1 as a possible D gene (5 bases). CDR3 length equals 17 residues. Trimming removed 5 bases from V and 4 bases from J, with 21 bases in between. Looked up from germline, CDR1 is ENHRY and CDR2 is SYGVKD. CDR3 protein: CAISTGLVPGKNQPQHF. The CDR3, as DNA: TGTGCCATCAGTACTGGCTTGGTTCCAGGGAAGAATCAGCCCCAGCATTTT.

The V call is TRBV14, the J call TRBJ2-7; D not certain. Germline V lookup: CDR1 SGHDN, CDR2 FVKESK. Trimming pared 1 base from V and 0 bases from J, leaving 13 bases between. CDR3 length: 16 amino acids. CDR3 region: CASSQAYGANSYEQYF. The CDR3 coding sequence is TGTGCCAGCAGCCAAGCCTACGGAGCGAACTCCTACGAGCAGTACTTC.

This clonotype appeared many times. The CDR3 DNA sequence: TGTGCCAGTAGTATACTAGCTAGTGACGAGCAGTACTTC. Translated: CASSILASDEQYF. V and J are TRBV19 and TRBJ2-7; tentative D call: TRBD2 (5 bases). The V gene's germline CDR1 is LNHDA and CDR2 SQIVND (reference sequence). The CDR3 runs 13 residues. V was pared by 2 bases and J by 5 bases, with 10 bases between.

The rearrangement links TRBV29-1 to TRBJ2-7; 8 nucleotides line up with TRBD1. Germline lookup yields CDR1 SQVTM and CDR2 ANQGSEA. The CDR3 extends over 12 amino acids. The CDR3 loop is CTVRQGSYEQYF. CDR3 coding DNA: TGCACTGTTCGACAGGGGTCCTACGAGCAGTACTTC.

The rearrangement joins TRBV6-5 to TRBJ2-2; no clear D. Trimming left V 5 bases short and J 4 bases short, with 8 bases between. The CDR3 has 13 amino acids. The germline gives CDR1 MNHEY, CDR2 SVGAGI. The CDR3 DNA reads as TGTGCCAGCAGTGTGCAGACCACCGGGGAGCTGTTTTTT. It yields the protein CASSVQTTGELFF.

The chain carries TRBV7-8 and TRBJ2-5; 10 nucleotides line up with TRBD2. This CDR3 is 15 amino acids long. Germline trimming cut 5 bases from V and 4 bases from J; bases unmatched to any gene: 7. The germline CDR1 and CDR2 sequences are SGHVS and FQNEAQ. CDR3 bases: TGTGCCAGCAGCCTACGACCTAGCGGGAGAGAGACCCAGTACTTC. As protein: CASSLRPSGRETQYF. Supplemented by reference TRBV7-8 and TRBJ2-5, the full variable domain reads GAGVSQSPRYKVAKRGQDVALRCDPISGHVSLFWYQQALGQGPEFLTYFQNEAQLDKSGLPSDRFFAERPEGSVSTLKIQRTQQEDSAVYLCASSLRPSGRETQYFGPGTRLLVL.

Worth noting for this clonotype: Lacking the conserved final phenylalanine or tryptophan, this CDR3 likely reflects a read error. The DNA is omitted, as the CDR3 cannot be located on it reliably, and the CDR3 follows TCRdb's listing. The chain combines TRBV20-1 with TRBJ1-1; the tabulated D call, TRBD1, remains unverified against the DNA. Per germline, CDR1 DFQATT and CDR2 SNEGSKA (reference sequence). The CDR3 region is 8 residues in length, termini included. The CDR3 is CSARPGQG.

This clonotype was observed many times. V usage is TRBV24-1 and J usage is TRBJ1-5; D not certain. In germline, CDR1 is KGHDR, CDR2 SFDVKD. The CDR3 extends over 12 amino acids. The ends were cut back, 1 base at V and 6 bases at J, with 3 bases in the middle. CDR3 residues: CATSDFGQPQHF. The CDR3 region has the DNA TGTGCCACCAGTGATTTCGGTCAGCCCCAGCATTTT.

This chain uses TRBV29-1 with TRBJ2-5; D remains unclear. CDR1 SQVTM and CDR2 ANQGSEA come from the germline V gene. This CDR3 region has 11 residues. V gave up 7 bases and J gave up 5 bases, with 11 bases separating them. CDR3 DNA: TGCAGCGGGAGAGGTAGTGAGACCCAGTACTTC. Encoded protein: CSGRGSETQYF. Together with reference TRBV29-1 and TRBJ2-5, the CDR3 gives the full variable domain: SAVISQKPSRDICQRGTSLTIQCQVDSQVTMMFWYRQQPGQSLTLIATANQGSEATYESGFVIDKFPISRPNLTFSTLTVSNMSPEDSSIYLCSGRGSETQYFGPGTRLLVL.

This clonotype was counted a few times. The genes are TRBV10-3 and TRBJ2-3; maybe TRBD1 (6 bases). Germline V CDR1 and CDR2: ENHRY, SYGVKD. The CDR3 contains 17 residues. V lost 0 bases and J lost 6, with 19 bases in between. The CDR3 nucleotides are TGTGCCATCAGTGAGTCGACCCCCGGGGCAGGGGAGGATACGCAGTATTTT. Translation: CAISESTPGAGEDTQYF.

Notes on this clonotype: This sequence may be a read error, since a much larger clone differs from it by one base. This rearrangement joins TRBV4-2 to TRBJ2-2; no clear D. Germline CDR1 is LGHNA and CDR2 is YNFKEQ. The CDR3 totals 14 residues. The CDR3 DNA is TGTGCCAGCATTGGGTCGGTGAACACCGAGGAGCTGTTTTTT. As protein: CASIGSVNTEELFF.

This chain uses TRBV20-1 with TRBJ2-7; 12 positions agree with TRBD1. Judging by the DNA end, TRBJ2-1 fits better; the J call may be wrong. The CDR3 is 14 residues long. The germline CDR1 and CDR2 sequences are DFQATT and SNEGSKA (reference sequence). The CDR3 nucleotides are TGCAGTGCTACTGGGACAGGGGGCTTCAATGAGCAGTTCTTC. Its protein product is CSATGTGGFNEQFF.